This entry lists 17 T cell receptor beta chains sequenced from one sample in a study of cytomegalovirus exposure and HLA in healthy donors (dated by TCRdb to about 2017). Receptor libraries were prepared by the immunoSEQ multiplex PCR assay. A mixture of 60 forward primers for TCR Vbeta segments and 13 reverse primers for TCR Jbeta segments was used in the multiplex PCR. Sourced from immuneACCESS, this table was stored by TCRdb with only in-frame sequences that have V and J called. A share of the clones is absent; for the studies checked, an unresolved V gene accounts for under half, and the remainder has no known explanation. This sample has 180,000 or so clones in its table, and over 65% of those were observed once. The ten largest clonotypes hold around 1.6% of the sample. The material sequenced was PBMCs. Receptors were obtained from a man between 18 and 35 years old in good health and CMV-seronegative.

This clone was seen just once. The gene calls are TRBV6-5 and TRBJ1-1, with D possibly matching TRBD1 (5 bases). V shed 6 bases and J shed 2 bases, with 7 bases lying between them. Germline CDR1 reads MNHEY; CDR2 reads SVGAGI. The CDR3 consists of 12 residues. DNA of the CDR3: TGTGCCAGCAGAAGGGGTAACACTGAAGCTTTCTTT. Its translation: CASRRGNTEAFF.

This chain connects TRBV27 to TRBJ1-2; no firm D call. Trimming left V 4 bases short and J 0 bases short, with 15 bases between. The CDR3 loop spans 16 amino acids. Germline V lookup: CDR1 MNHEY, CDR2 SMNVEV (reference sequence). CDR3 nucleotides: TGTGCCAGCAGTTCCTCGGGTCTTCGAGCTAACTATGGCTACACCTTC. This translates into CASSSSGLRANYGYTF.

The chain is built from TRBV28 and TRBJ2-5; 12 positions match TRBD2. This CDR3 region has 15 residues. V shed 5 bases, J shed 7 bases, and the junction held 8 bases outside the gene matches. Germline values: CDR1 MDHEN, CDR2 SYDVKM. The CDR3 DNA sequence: TGTGCCAGCAGTACTCTAGCGGGGGGGCTGGGGACCCAGTACTTC. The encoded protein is CASSTLAGGLGTQYF.

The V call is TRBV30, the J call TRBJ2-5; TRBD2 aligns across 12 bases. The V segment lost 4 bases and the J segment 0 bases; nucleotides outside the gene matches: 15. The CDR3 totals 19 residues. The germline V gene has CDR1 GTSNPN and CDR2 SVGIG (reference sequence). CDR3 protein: CAWTRIRTASGRDQETQYF. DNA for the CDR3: TGTGCCTGGACCCGCATAAGAACAGCTAGCGGGAGGGACCAAGAGACCCAGTACTTC.

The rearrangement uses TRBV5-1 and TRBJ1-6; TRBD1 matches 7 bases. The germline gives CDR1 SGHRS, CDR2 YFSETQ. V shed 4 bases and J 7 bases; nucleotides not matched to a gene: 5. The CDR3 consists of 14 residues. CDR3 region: CASSLGQPNSPLHF. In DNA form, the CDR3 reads TGCGCCAGCAGCCTGGGACAGCCGAATTCACCCCTCCACTTT.

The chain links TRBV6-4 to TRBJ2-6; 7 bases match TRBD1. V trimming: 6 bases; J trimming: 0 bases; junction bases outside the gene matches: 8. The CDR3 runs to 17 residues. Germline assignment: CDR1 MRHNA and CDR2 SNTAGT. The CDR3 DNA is TGTGCCAGCAGCAAAGGACAGGCTAGCTCTGGGGCCAACGTCCTGACTTTC. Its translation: CASSKGQASSGANVLTF.

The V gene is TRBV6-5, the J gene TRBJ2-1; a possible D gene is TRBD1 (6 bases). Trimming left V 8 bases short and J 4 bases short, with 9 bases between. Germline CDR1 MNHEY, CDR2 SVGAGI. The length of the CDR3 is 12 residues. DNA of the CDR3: TGTGCCAGCGGACAGACATACAATGAGCAGTTCTTC. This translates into CASGQTYNEQFF.

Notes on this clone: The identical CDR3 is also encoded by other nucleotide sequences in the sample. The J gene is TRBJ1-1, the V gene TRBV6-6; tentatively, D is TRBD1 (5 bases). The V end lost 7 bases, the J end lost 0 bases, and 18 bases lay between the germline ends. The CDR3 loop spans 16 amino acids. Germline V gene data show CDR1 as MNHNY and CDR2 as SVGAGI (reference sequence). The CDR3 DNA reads TGTGCCAGCACCTCACGGGGGGTCTCGATGAACACTGAAGCTTTCTTT. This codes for CASTSRGVSMNTEAFF.

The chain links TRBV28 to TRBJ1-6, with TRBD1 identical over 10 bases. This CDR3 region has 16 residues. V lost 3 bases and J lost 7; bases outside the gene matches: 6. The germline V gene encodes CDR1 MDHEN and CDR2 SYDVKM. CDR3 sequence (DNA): TGTGCCAGCAGTTTCTACGAGGGACAGGGGAATTCACCCCTCCACTTT. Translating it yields CASSFYEGQGNSPLHF.

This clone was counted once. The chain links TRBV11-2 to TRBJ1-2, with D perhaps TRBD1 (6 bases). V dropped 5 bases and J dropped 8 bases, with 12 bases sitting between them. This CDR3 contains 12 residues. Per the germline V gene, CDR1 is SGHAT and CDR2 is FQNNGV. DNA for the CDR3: TGTGCCAGCAGCCTAGGGGGGGAGGGCTACACCTTC. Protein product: CASSLGGEGYTF.

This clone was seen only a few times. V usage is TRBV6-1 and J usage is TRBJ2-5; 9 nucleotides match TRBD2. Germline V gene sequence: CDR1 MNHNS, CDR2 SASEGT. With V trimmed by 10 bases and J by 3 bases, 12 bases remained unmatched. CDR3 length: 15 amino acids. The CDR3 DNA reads TGTGCCACCCCTGCGGGAGGGCCCGTGGAAGAGACCCAGTACTTC. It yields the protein CATPAGGPVEETQYF.

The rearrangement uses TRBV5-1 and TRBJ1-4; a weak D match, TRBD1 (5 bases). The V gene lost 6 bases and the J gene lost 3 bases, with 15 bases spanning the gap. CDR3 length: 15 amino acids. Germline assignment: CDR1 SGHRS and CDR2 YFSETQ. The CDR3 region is CASTQGWYANEKLFF. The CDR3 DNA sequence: TGCGCCAGCACGCAGGGATGGTATGCTAATGAAAAACTGTTTTTT.

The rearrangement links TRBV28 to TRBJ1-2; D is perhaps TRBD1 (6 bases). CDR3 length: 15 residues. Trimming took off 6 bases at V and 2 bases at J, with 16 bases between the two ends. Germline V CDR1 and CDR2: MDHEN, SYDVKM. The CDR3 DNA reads TGTGCCAGCAGACCAACAGGGATTGGGAACTATGGCTACACCTTC. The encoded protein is CASRPTGIGNYGYTF.

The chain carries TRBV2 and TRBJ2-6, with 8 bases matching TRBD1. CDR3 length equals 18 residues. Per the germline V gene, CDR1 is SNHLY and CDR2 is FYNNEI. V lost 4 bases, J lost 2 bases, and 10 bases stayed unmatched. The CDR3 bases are TGTGCCAGCAGTGCCCCGACAGGGGAACGAGCTGGGGCCAACGTCCTGACTTTC. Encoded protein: CASSAPTGERAGANVLTF.

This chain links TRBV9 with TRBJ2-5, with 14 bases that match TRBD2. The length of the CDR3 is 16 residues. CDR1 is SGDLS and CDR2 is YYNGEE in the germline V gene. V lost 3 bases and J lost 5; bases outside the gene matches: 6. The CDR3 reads CASSEGLAGVGETQYF. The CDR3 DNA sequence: TGTGCCAGCAGCGAGGGACTAGCGGGAGTCGGGGAGACCCAGTACTTC.

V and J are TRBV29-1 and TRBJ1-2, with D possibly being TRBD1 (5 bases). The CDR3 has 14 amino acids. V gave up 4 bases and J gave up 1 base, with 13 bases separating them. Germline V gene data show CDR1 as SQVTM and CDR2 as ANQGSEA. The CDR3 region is CSVVGPQSNYGYTF. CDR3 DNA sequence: TGCAGCGTTGTGGGGCCTCAAAGTAACTATGGCTACACCTTC.

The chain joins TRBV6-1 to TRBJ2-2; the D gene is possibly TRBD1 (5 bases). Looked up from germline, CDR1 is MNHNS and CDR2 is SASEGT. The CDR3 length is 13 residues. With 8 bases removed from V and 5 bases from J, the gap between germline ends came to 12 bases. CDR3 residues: CASVISGTGELFF. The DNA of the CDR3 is TGTGCCAGCGTGATATCAGGGACCGGGGAGCTGTTTTTT.